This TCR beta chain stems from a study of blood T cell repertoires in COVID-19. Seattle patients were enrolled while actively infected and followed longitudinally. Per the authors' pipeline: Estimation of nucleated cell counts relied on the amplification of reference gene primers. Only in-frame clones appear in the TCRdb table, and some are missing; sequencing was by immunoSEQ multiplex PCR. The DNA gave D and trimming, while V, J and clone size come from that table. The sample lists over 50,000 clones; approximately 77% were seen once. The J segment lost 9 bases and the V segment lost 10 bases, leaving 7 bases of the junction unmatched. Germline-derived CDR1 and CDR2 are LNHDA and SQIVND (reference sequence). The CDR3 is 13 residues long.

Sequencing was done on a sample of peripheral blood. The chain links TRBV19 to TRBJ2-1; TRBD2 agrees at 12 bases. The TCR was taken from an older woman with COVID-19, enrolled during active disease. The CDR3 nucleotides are TGTGCCACCAGGGGGACTAGCGGGCTTGAGCAGTTCTTC. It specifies CATRGTSGLEQFF. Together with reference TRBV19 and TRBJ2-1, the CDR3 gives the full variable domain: DGGITQSPKYLFRKEGQNVTLSCEQNLNHDAMYWYRQDPGQGLRLIYYSQIVNDFQKGDIAEGYSVSREKKESFPLTVTSAQKNPTAFYLCATRGTSGLEQFFGPGTRLTVL.